This is a list of T cell receptor beta chains from one sample in a study of cytomegalovirus exposure and HLA in healthy donors. TCRdb keeps only in-frame clones here, not all; method: immunoSEQ multiplex PCR. This table holds about 160,000 clones, approximately 85% found once. Sequencing was performed on PBMCs. The receptors derive from a girl under 10 years old in good health and CMV-seropositive. Each CDR3 is given with its conserved first and last residue. The order of the fields is V gene, D gene, J gene, clone size, CDR3 protein, CDR3 DNA. D genes are given only for firm matches. A clone size is listed for some rows: how often the clone was seen (once, few, many), or a class if it is expanded.

v_gene: TRBV29-1
d_gene: TRBD2
j_gene: TRBJ2-7
abundance: -
CDR3aa: CSVEFFWRERYEQYF
CDR3nt: TGCAGCGTTGAATTCTTTTGGCGGGAGAGGTACGAGCAGTACTTC

v_gene: TRBV2
d_gene: TRBD2
j_gene: TRBJ2-1
abundance: -
CDR3aa: CASSDAGDNEQFF
CDR3nt: TGTGCCAGCAGTGACGCGGGGGACAATGAGCAGTTCTTC

v_gene: TRBV30
d_gene: -
j_gene: TRBJ1-6
abundance: -
CDR3aa: CAWTQGVNSPLHF
CDR3nt: TGTGCCTGGACTCAAGGGGTTAATTCACCCCTCCACTTT

v_gene: TRBV29-1
d_gene: -
j_gene: TRBJ2-7
abundance: -
CDR3aa: CSVSKHYRYEQYF
CDR3nt: TGCAGCGTTTCAAAGCACTACCGCTACGAGCAGTACTTC

v_gene: TRBV27
d_gene: TRBD1
j_gene: TRBJ2-7
abundance: -
CDR3aa: CASSLRTGQSSPNSYEQYF
CDR3nt: TGTGCCAGCAGTTTAAGGACAGGGCAAAGCTCCCCTAACTCCTACGAGCAGTACTTC

v_gene: TRBV4-1
d_gene: TRBD2
j_gene: TRBJ2-3
abundance: -
CDR3aa: CASSQDRSGRAVMVLDTQYF
CDR3nt: TGCGCCAGCAGCCAAGACCGTAGCGGGAGGGCCGTGATGGTGTTGGATACGCAGTATTTT

v_gene: TRBV5-1
d_gene: TRBD2
j_gene: TRBJ2-2
abundance: -
CDR3aa: CASSRTAGGANTGELFF
CDR3nt: TGCGCCAGCAGCCGAACGGCGGGAGGGGCGAACACCGGGGAGCTGTTTTTT

v_gene: TRBV20-1
d_gene: -
j_gene: TRBJ2-1
abundance: -
CDR3aa: CSAVGGNEQFF
CDR3nt: TGCAGTGCTGTCGGTGGCAATGAGCAGTTCTTC

v_gene: TRBV10-2
d_gene: TRBD1
j_gene: TRBJ2-2
abundance: -
CDR3aa: CASWDRNTGELFF
CDR3nt: TGCGCCAGTTGGGACAGGAACACCGGGGAGCTGTTTTTT

v_gene: TRBV6-4
d_gene: TRBD1
j_gene: TRBJ2-6
abundance: medium-sized
CDR3aa: CASGTGSGANVLTF
CDR3nt: TGTGCCAGCGGGACAGGGTCTGGGGCCAACGTCCTGACTTTC

v_gene: TRBV2
d_gene: TRBD1
j_gene: TRBJ1-5
abundance: -
CDR3aa: CASSKTGRNNQPQHF
CDR3nt: TGTGCCAGCAGTAAGACAGGGAGGAACAATCAGCCCCAGCATTTT

v_gene: TRBV29-1
d_gene: -
j_gene: TRBJ1-2
abundance: -
CDR3aa: CSAEIDGLHTF
CDR3nt: TGCAGCGCCGAAATCGATGGACTACACACCTTC

v_gene: TRBV10-3
d_gene: -
j_gene: TRBJ2-7
abundance: -
CDR3aa: CAIADSSENYEQYF
CDR3nt: TGTGCCATTGCTGATTCTAGCGAGAACTACGAGCAGTACTTC

v_gene: TRBV29-1
d_gene: TRBD1
j_gene: TRBJ2-7
abundance: -
CDR3aa: CSVEGIQGAVYEQYF
CDR3nt: TGCAGCGTGGAGGGAATACAGGGGGCGGTCTACGAGCAGTACTTC

v_gene: TRBV30
d_gene: -
j_gene: TRBJ2-1
abundance: -
CDR3aa: CAWSVGLTNEQFF
CDR3nt: TGTGCCTGGAGTGTTGGACTCACAAATGAGCAGTTCTTC

v_gene: TRBV30
d_gene: TRBD2
j_gene: TRBJ2-2
abundance: -
CDR3aa: CAWRIGGTSGTGELFF
CDR3nt: TGTGCCTGGAGGATAGGGGGGACTAGCGGGACTGGGGAGCTGTTTTTT

v_gene: TRBV18
d_gene: -
j_gene: TRBJ2-5
abundance: -
CDR3aa: CASSPGGTAGGNRKTQYF
CDR3nt: TGTGCCAGCTCACCTGGGGGCACCGCAGGGGGGAATCGAAAGACCCAGTACTTC

v_gene: TRBV5-4
d_gene: -
j_gene: TRBJ1-3
abundance: few
CDR3aa: CANELRQLTGNTIYF
CDR3nt: TGTGCCAACGAACTTCGGCAACTAACTGGAAACACCATATATTTT

v_gene: TRBV5-1
d_gene: -
j_gene: TRBJ2-5
abundance: -
CDR3aa: CASSQGTAGETQYF
CDR3nt: TGCGCCAGCAGCCAGGGGACCGCGGGAGAGACCCAGTACTTC

v_gene: TRBV7-8
d_gene: -
j_gene: TRBJ2-5
abundance: -
CDR3aa: CASSYKETQYF
CDR3nt: TGTGCCAGCAGCTATAAAGAGACCCAGTACTTC

v_gene: TRBV7-9
d_gene: TRBD2
j_gene: TRBJ2-1
abundance: -
CDR3aa: CASSLEGSGRADNEQFF
CDR3nt: TGTGCCAGCAGCTTAGAAGGAAGCGGGAGGGCCGACAATGAGCAGTTCTTC

v_gene: TRBV4-1
d_gene: -
j_gene: TRBJ1-1
abundance: once
CDR3aa: CASNLSGGKANTEAFF
CDR3nt: TGCGCCAGCAATTTGTCGGGGGGGAAGGCGAACACTGAAGCTTTCTTT

v_gene: TRBV9
d_gene: -
j_gene: TRBJ1-5
abundance: -
CDR3aa: CASSVNPREPQHF
CDR3nt: TGTGCCAGCAGCGTCAATCCCAGGGAGCCCCAGCATTTT

v_gene: TRBV15
d_gene: -
j_gene: TRBJ2-7
abundance: -
CDR3aa: CATSKGATYEQYF
CDR3nt: TGTGCCACCAGCAAAGGGGCTACCTACGAGCAGTACTTC

v_gene: TRBV2
d_gene: -
j_gene: TRBJ1-1
abundance: -
CDR3aa: CASSGGGKNTEAFF
CDR3nt: TGTGCCAGCAGTGGGGGGGGGAAGAACACTGAAGCTTTCTTT

v_gene: TRBV4-1
d_gene: -
j_gene: TRBJ2-2
abundance: -
CDR3aa: CASSQDPGSRELFF
CDR3nt: TGCGCCAGCAGCCAAGATCCAGGGTCGAGGGAGCTGTTTTTT

v_gene: TRBV28
d_gene: -
j_gene: TRBJ1-5
abundance: -
CDR3aa: CASSRELGNQPQHF
CDR3nt: TGTGCCAGCAGTAGGGAGTTGGGGAATCAGCCCCAGCATTTT

v_gene: TRBV7-3
d_gene: -
j_gene: TRBJ1-5
abundance: -
CDR3aa: CASKGSGNQPQHF
CDR3nt: TGTGCCAGCAAGGGGTCGGGTAATCAGCCCCAGCATTTT

v_gene: TRBV15
d_gene: -
j_gene: TRBJ2-3
abundance: -
CDR3aa: CATSSREAHTDTQYF
CDR3nt: TGTGCCACCAGCAGCAGGGAGGCGCACACAGATACGCAGTATTTT

v_gene: TRBV7-2
d_gene: -
j_gene: TRBJ2-2
abundance: -
CDR3aa: CASSLLGRGTGELFF
CDR3nt: TGTGCCAGCAGCTTACTCGGGAGAGGCACCGGGGAGCTGTTTTTT

v_gene: TRBV7-2
d_gene: -
j_gene: TRBJ1-2
abundance: -
CDR3aa: CASSLMLQGWGVYGYTF
CDR3nt: TGTGCCAGCAGCTTAATGTTACAAGGCTGGGGCGTCTATGGCTACACCTTC

v_gene: TRBV7-6
d_gene: -
j_gene: TRBJ2-5
abundance: -
CDR3aa: CASSLGPETQYF
CDR3nt: TGTGCCAGCAGCTTAGGGCCAGAGACCCAGTACTTC

v_gene: TRBV4-2
d_gene: TRBD1
j_gene: TRBJ1-2
abundance: -
CDR3aa: CASSQSLAGGNYGYTF
CDR3nt: TGTGCCAGCAGCCAATCCTTGGCAGGGGGGAACTATGGCTACACCTTC

v_gene: TRBV30
d_gene: TRBD1
j_gene: TRBJ1-5
abundance: -
CDR3aa: CAWNSGGNQPQHF
CDR3nt: TGTGCCTGGAATTCAGGGGGGAATCAGCCCCAGCATTTT

v_gene: TRBV7-8
d_gene: TRBD2
j_gene: TRBJ2-7
abundance: -
CDR3aa: CASSLGLAGGYEQYF
CDR3nt: TGTGCCAGCAGCCTCGGACTAGCGGGGGGCTACGAGCAGTACTTC

v_gene: TRBV2
d_gene: TRBD2
j_gene: TRBJ2-1
abundance: -
CDR3aa: CASTAIAGEGYNEQFF
CDR3nt: TGTGCCAGCACGGCTATAGCGGGAGAGGGCTACAATGAGCAGTTCTTC

v_gene: TRBV27
d_gene: -
j_gene: TRBJ2-7
abundance: few
CDR3aa: CASSLSYSPRSEQYF
CDR3nt: TGTGCCAGCAGTTTATCCTACTCCCCGAGGAGCGAGCAGTACTTC

v_gene: TRBV5-1
d_gene: -
j_gene: TRBJ2-3
abundance: -
CDR3aa: CASSLAQATDTQYF
CDR3nt: TGCGCCAGCAGCTTGGCCCAGGCCACAGATACGCAGTATTTT

v_gene: TRBV28
d_gene: -
j_gene: TRBJ1-2
abundance: -
CDR3aa: CASSSLPGHGEWYGYTF
CDR3nt: TGTGCCAGCAGTTCTCTCCCGGGACACGGCGAGTGGTATGGCTACACCTTC

v_gene: TRBV18
d_gene: -
j_gene: TRBJ1-5
abundance: -
CDR3aa: CASSWTDARPPQHF
CDR3nt: TGTGCCAGCTCTTGGACTGACGCAAGGCCGCCCCAGCATTTT

v_gene: TRBV6-4
d_gene: TRBD2
j_gene: TRBJ2-3
abundance: medium-sized
CDR3aa: CASSGGLAGDTQYF
CDR3nt: TGTGCCAGCAGTGGGGGACTAGCGGGAGATACGCAGTATTTT

v_gene: TRBV18
d_gene: TRBD1
j_gene: TRBJ1-5
abundance: -
CDR3aa: CASSPSRGQGIQPQHF
CDR3nt: TGTGCCAGCTCACCGAGTAGGGGACAGGGGATACAGCCCCAGCATTTT

v_gene: TRBV7-2
d_gene: -
j_gene: TRBJ2-1
abundance: -
CDR3aa: CASSQGASSYNEQFF
CDR3nt: TGTGCCAGCAGCCAGGGCGCGAGCTCCTACAATGAGCAGTTCTTC

v_gene: TRBV7-2
d_gene: TRBD2
j_gene: TRBJ2-7
abundance: -
CDR3aa: CASSFGGLAAHSWYEQYF
CDR3nt: TGTGCCAGCAGCTTCGGGGGACTAGCGGCACATTCATGGTACGAGCAGTACTTC

v_gene: TRBV7-9
d_gene: TRBD1
j_gene: TRBJ2-1
abundance: -
CDR3aa: CASSSGQGAINEQFF
CDR3nt: TGTGCCAGCAGCTCGGGACAGGGGGCTATTAATGAGCAGTTCTTC

v_gene: TRBV18
d_gene: TRBD2
j_gene: TRBJ2-1
abundance: once
CDR3aa: CASSLGLAGNEQFF
CDR3nt: TGTGCCAGCTCACTAGGACTAGCGGGAAATGAGCAGTTCTTC

v_gene: TRBV5-1
d_gene: -
j_gene: TRBJ2-7
abundance: -
CDR3aa: CASRGGGVEQYF
CDR3nt: TGCGCCAGCAGAGGCGGGGGCGTGGAGCAGTACTTC

v_gene: TRBV5-1
d_gene: -
j_gene: TRBJ2-5
abundance: -
CDR3aa: CASSDPRGRGETQYF
CDR3nt: TGCGCCAGCAGCGACCCGAGGGGAAGGGGGGAGACCCAGTACTTC

v_gene: TRBV28
d_gene: TRBD1
j_gene: TRBJ1-1
abundance: -
CDR3aa: CASSWAGGSTEAFF
CDR3nt: TGTGCCAGCAGTTGGGCAGGGGGTAGCACTGAAGCTTTCTTT

v_gene: TRBV11-2
d_gene: TRBD2
j_gene: TRBJ2-7
abundance: -
CDR3aa: CASSWVAGAPYEQYF
CDR3nt: TGTGCCAGCAGCTGGGTAGCGGGAGCGCCCTACGAGCAGTACTTC

v_gene: TRBV10-3
d_gene: -
j_gene: TRBJ1-1
abundance: -
CDR3aa: CAISEQVNTEAFF
CDR3nt: TGTGCCATCAGTGAACAGGTGAACACTGAAGCTTTCTTT

v_gene: TRBV28
d_gene: TRBD1
j_gene: TRBJ1-5
abundance: -
CDR3aa: CASNDRVNQPQHF
CDR3nt: TGTGCCAGCAACGACAGGGTAAATCAGCCCCAGCATTTT

v_gene: TRBV5-1
d_gene: -
j_gene: TRBJ1-3
abundance: -
CDR3aa: CASSLAAGTTGNTIYF
CDR3nt: TGCGCCAGCAGCTTGGCAGCCGGGACAACCGGAAACACCATATATTTT

v_gene: TRBV27
d_gene: TRBD1
j_gene: TRBJ2-2
abundance: -
CDR3aa: CASSQDRVPGELFF
CDR3nt: TGTGCCAGCAGTCAGGACAGGGTGCCCGGGGAGCTGTTTTTT

v_gene: TRBV18
d_gene: TRBD1
j_gene: TRBJ2-5
abundance: -
CDR3aa: CASSPADRVHETQYF
CDR3nt: TGTGCCAGCTCGCCAGCGGACAGGGTTCACGAGACCCAGTACTTC

v_gene: TRBV7-9
d_gene: -
j_gene: TRBJ2-1
abundance: -
CDR3aa: CASSPGESAYNEQFF
CDR3nt: TGTGCCAGCAGCCCCGGTGAGAGCGCATACAATGAGCAGTTCTTC

v_gene: TRBV5-1
d_gene: TRBD1
j_gene: TRBJ1-2
abundance: -
CDR3aa: CASSPGQGDYTF
CDR3nt: TGCGCCAGCAGCCCCGGACAGGGAGACTACACCTTC

v_gene: TRBV28
d_gene: TRBD1
j_gene: TRBJ2-1
abundance: -
CDR3aa: CASSPTGVGQFF
CDR3nt: TGTGCCAGCAGTCCTACAGGGGTGGGGCAGTTCTTC

v_gene: TRBV19
d_gene: -
j_gene: TRBJ1-2
abundance: -
CDR3aa: CASSMLPGGYGYTF
CDR3nt: TGTGCCAGTAGTATGCTCCCGGGAGGCTATGGCTACACCTTC